This TCR beta chain was documented in a study of CD8+CD57+ T cells in acquired aplastic anemia. TCR beta VDJ and CDR3 profiling used genomic DNA as template. Via MiXCR, TCRdb re-called the reads, giving one row per CDR3 protein. The data hold 200,000 to 250,000 distinct CDR3 sequences, with 60% to 65% observed a single time. Germline CDR1 reads SGHTA; CDR2 reads FQGNSA. Deletions cut 5 bases from V and 3 bases from J, with 17 bases between. The CDR3 contains 15 residues. The sequenced sample was sorted CD4+, CD8+, or CD8+CD57+ T cells (not recorded which) from PBMCs. The sequence came from a human donor in good health. V is TRBV7-2 and J is TRBJ2-7; D may be TRBD2 (5 bases). As DNA, the CDR3 is TGTGCCAGCAGCGACCTGGTGAGACTAAGCTACGAGCAGTACTTC. Encoded protein: CASSDLVRLSYEQYF. Full variable domain (outside the CDR3, taken from reference TRBV7-2 and TRBJ2-7): GAGVSQSPSNKVTEKGKDVELRCDPISGHTALYWYRQSLGQGLEFLIYFQGNSAPDKSGLPSDRFSAERTGGSVSTLTIQRTQQEDSAVYLCASSDLVRLSYEQYFGPGTRLTVT.